This TCR beta chain was obtained from a study of chronic HIV infection and antiretroviral therapy. TCRdb ran MiXCR on the 5' RACE reads and lists one entry per CDR3 protein. The top ten clones hold over 2.5% of a sample with about 38,000 distinct CDR3 sequences, roughly 7.6% of them seen once. This clonotype was detected only a few times. V dropped 2 bases and J dropped 2 bases, with 10 bases sitting between them. Germline V gene data show CDR1 as MNHNS and CDR2 as SASEGT. This CDR3 comprises 15 residues. The sequenced sample was peripheral blood. V is TRBV6-1 and J is TRBJ1-5; D uncertain. The origin of this receptor is an adult who had HIV and had not received antiretroviral therapy, or was an uninfected healthy control (not recorded which). The DNA for the CDR3 is TGTGCCAGCAGTGAAAATGGTGGGGGCAATCAGCCCCAGCATTTT. This sequence encodes CASSENGGGNQPQHF.